This entry concerns a single TCR beta chain. Its antigen is still unknown. The data stem from a study of blood T cells in healthy people across ages. The authors ran a second PCR of 7 to 11 cycles using a sample-barcoded 5' primer and a J-beta primer mix. Each TCR beta cDNA got a 12-nucleotide random molecular identifier. TCRdb independently ran MiXCR on the 5' RACE reads; one entry per CDR3 protein. In the table there are about a million distinct CDR3 sequences, more than 30% of which are singletons. Whole-study findings and limits: Getting older went along with TCR beta diversity per million T cells dropping roughly linearly.

Germline V gene data show CDR1 as MDHEN and CDR2 as SYDVKM. Trimming stripped 7 bases from V and 8 bases from J, with 18 bases between. CDR3 length: 14 amino acids. Every sample gave at least 5 micrograms of total RNA when it was extracted. This receptor was identified in a man aged 18 to 30 in good health. The specimen was blood. The chain has TRBV28 and TRBJ1-5, with D unclear. The DNA of the CDR3 is TGTGCCAGCACCGTAGGCGGCAAGTTCAAGCCCCAGCATTTT. It encodes CASTVGGKFKPQHF. Based on the CDR3 plus reference TRBV28 and TRBJ1-5, the full variable domain is DVKVTQSSRYLVKRTGEKVFLECVQDMDHENMFWYRQDPGLGLRLIYFSYDVKMKEKGDIPEGYSVSREKKERFSLILESASTNQTSMYLCASTVGGKFKPQHFGDGTRLSIL.